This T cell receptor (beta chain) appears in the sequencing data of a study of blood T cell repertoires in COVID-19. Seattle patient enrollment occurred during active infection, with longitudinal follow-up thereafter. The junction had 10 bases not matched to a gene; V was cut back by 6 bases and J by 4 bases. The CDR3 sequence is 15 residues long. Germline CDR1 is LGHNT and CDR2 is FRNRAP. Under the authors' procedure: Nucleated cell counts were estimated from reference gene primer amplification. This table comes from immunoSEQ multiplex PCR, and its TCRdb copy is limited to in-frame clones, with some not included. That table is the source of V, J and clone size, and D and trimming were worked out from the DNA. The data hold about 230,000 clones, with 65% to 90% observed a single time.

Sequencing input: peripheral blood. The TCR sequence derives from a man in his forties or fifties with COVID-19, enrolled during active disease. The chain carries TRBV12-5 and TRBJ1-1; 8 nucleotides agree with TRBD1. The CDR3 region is CASGGQGAKSTEAFF. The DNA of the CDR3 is TGTGCTAGTGGAGGCCAGGGGGCGAAATCCACTGAAGCTTTCTTT.